Following are 4 T cell receptor beta chains from one sample sequenced in a study of technical replicates of blood from a handful of donors. Clones were sequenced by immunoSEQ multiplex PCR, and TCRdb holds only the in-frame ones, with some missing. The table shows around 58,000 clones, with more than 85% occurring only once. Input material: PBMCs. The source is a human donor in good health. Some clones in this sample may be carry-over from other donors' samples.

The chain combines TRBV7-8 with TRBJ2-6, with D perhaps TRBD2 (7 bases). Germline-derived CDR1 and CDR2 are SGHVS and FQNEAQ. The CDR3 consists of 16 residues. Trimming shortened V by 5 bases and J by 2 bases, and 13 bases separated the two germline ends. The CDR3: CASSPLGGAGANVLTF. The CDR3 nucleotides are TGTGCCAGCAGCCCATTAGGGGGGGCTGGGGCCAACGTCCTGACTTTC.

The rearrangement uses TRBV5-1 and TRBJ1-6; tentative D call: TRBD1 (6 bases). Trimming took off 2 bases at V and 0 bases at J, with 15 bases between the two ends. Germline loops: CDR1 SGHRS, CDR2 YFSETQ. The CDR3 runs to 18 residues. CDR3 in DNA: TGCGCCAGCAGCTTTGCAGGGGTCCTCCCCTCCTATAATTCACCCCTCCACTTT. Its translation is CASSFAGVLPSYNSPLHF.

J is TRBJ1-3 and V is TRBV5-1, with 7 bases identical to TRBD1. V was pared by 4 bases and J by 2 bases, with 3 bases of the junction left unmatched. The CDR3 runs to 14 residues. Germline lookup yields CDR1 SGHRS and CDR2 YFSETQ. Written as DNA, the CDR3 is TGCGCCAGCAGCGGAGGGACAGCTGGAAACACCATATATTTT. This translates into CASSGGTAGNTIYF.

This clone was counted once. V usage is TRBV2 and J usage is TRBJ2-7, with TRBD1 as a possible D gene (5 bases). The CDR3 runs to 14 residues. Germline V CDR1 and CDR2: SNHLY, FYNNEI. Trimming took 5 bases from V and 1 from J, leaving 12 bases between them. CDR3: CASSPRDESYEQYF. The CDR3 DNA reads TGTGCCAGCAGTCCCAGGGATGAGTCCTACGAGCAGTACTTC.